The next 23 T cell receptor beta chains were all read from a single sample in a study of T cell responses to AZD1222 COVID-19 vaccine. Clones were read by immunoSEQ multiplex PCR, and TCRdb kept only the in-frame ones, dropping some. The profile shows about 97,000 clones, about 88% of them singletons. The source was peripheral blood, collected on day 0 of AZD1222 vaccination. All receptors derive from an adult in good health.

This chain connects TRBV7-6 to TRBJ2-2, with TRBD1 as a possible D gene (6 bases). The CDR3 spans 18 residues. Germline CDR1 is SGHVS and CDR2 is FNYEAQ. Trimming cost V 3 bases and J 0 bases, with 17 bases left between them. CDR3 amino acids: CASSFNTPGHTNTGELFF. CDR3 DNA sequence: TGTGCCAGCAGCTTCAATACACCGGGACACACGAACACCGGGGAGCTGTTTTTT.

This chain uses TRBV2 with TRBJ2-7, with 7 bases matching TRBD2. This CDR3 is 13 amino acids long. The V and J ends lost 6 bases and 6 bases, in that order; junction bases with no gene match: 8. Germline V gives CDR1 SNHLY, CDR2 FYNNEI. CDR3 amino acids: CASRSMGRVEQYF. The CDR3 DNA reads TGTGCCAGCAGGTCAATGGGGAGGGTCGAGCAGTACTTC.

The chain joins TRBV30 to TRBJ1-5; 9 bases line up with TRBD1. The CDR3 consists of 12 residues. Germline V gene sequence: CDR1 GTSNPN, CDR2 SVGIG (reference sequence). CDR3 in amino acids: CAWGDRDQPQHF. The DNA of the CDR3 is TGTGCGTGGGGGGACAGGGATCAGCCCCAGCATTTT.

This clone appeared a single time. The V and J genes are TRBV6-5 and TRBJ1-5, with unresolved D. The CDR3 is made up of 11 amino acids. Trimming took off 7 bases at V and 11 bases at J, with 12 bases between the two ends. Per the germline V gene, CDR1 is MNHEY and CDR2 is SVGAGI. The CDR3 nucleotides read TGTGCCAGCAAGGTGGGGTGGGCCCAGCATTTT. It is translated as CASKVGWAQHF.

The V and J genes are TRBV5-8 and TRBJ1-2; weak D call: TRBD1 (6 bases). The CDR3 has 15 amino acids. The germline V gene has CDR1 SGHTS and CDR2 YDEGEE. V lost 1 base and J 5 bases, leaving 15 bases between the germline ends. The CDR3 DNA sequence: TGTGCCAGCAGCTTGATCGGGGGCGGTAGTTATGGCTACACCTTC. It specifies CASSLIGGGSYGYTF.

The chain recombines TRBV10-3 with TRBJ1-5, with D tentatively TRBD1 (6 bases). This CDR3 has 15 residues. V was cut by 5 bases and J by 4 bases, with 15 bases left in between. In germline, CDR1 is ENHRY, CDR2 SYGVKD. This CDR3 reads CAISSGQSGNQPQHF. The CDR3 nucleotides read TGTGCCATCAGTTCCGGACAGAGCGGAAATCAGCCCCAGCATTTT.

This clone was observed once. The V gene is TRBV5-4, the J gene TRBJ2-7, with D perhaps assigned TRBD1 or TRBD2 (5 bases each). The length of the CDR3 is 16 residues. Germline V gives CDR1 SGHNT, CDR2 YYREEE (reference sequence). The ends were cut back, 4 bases at V and 2 bases at J, with 19 bases in the middle. In DNA form, the CDR3 reads TGTGCCAGCAGCAACCTCGGGGCCACTGAACCCTACGAGCAGTACTTC. It encodes CASSNLGATEPYEQYF.

CDR3 DNA sequence: TGTGCCAGCAGACAGTCCGGGGGCTTTTACGAGCAGTACTTC. Translation: CASRQSGGFYEQYF. This chain links TRBV6-5 with TRBJ2-7; D may correspond to TRBD1 or TRBD2 (6 bases each). V lost 6 bases, J lost 4 bases, and 16 bases lay in between. Germline V lookup: CDR1 MNHEY, CDR2 SVGAGI. The CDR3 has 14 amino acids.

This sequence joins TRBV9 and TRBJ1-6, with D perhaps TRBD1 (5 bases). Trimming pared 4 bases from V and 5 bases from J, leaving 13 bases between. This CDR3 is built from 15 residues. The germline V gene has CDR1 SGDLS and CDR2 YYNGEE. The CDR3: CASSQAGGNNSPLHF. Here the CDR3 DNA reads TGTGCCAGCAGCCAGGCCGGGGGGAATAATTCACCCCTCCACTTT.

This chain links TRBV12-3 or TRBV12-4 with TRBJ1-1; D remains unclear. There are 13 residues in the CDR3. With 6 bases removed from V and 1 base from J, the gap between germline ends came to 9 bases. Here the CDR3 DNA reads TGTGCCAGCAGCCCGTCTTCGAACACTGAAGCTTTCTTT. Protein sequence: CASSPSSNTEAFF.

The V call is TRBV6-6, the J call TRBJ1-2, with 7 bases aligning to TRBD1. CDR3 length equals 13 residues. The V gene's germline CDR1 is MNHNY and CDR2 SVGAGI (reference sequence). The J segment lost 8 bases and the V segment lost 4 bases, leaving 7 bases of the junction unmatched. The CDR3 sequence is CASSFDRVGGYTF. The CDR3 DNA reads TGTGCCAGCAGTTTCGACAGGGTAGGAGGCTACACCTTC.

V usage is TRBV19 and J usage is TRBJ2-7; D unclear. CDR1 is LNHDA, CDR2 SQIVND, per germline (reference sequence). The CDR3 spans 13 residues. Trimming shortened V by 6 bases and J by 7 bases, and 16 bases separated the two germline ends. The CDR3 sequence is CASRPLLGQEQYF. For the CDR3, the DNA is TGTGCCAGTAGACCCCTGTTAGGTCAAGAGCAGTACTTC.

The genes are TRBV5-1 and TRBJ2-7; D ambiguous. V dropped 4 bases and J dropped 3 bases, with 5 bases sitting between them. The V gene's germline CDR1 is SGHRS and CDR2 YFSETQ. The CDR3 sequence is 11 residues long. The chain's CDR3 is CASSDYYEQYF. CDR3 DNA sequence: TGCGCCAGCAGCGATTACTACGAGCAGTACTTC. The full variable domain, rest sourced from reference TRBV5-1 and TRBJ2-7, is KAGVTQTPRYLIKTRGQQVTLSCSPISGHRSVSWYQQTPGQGLQFLFEYFSETQRNKGNFPGRFSGRQFSNSRSEMNVSTLELGDSALYLCASSDYYEQYFGPGTRLTVT.

This clone was seen a few times. J is TRBJ2-3 and V is TRBV28; either TRBD1 or TRBD2 may fit D (5 bases each). The CDR3 runs to 18 residues. CDR1 is MDHEN, CDR2 SYDVKM, per germline. V lost 2 bases to trimming and J lost 6 bases, with 24 bases between them. The CDR3 nucleotides read TGTGCCAGCAGTTTAAATAGAGGGACCGATCCTTGGAGGGATACGCAGTATTTT. Its protein product is CASSLNRGTDPWRDTQYF. Supplemented by reference TRBV28 and TRBJ2-3, the full variable domain reads DVKVTQSSRYLVKRTGEKVFLECVQDMDHENMFWYRQDPGLGLRLIYFSYDVKMKEKGDIPEGYSVSREKKERFSLILESASTNQTSMYLCASSLNRGTDPWRDTQYFGPGTRLTVL.

In DNA, the CDR3 is TGTGCCAGCAGCTTGTGGCAGGGGGCTGATGGCTACACCTTC. It specifies CASSLWQGADGYTF. J is TRBJ1-2 and V is TRBV5-8, with 8 bases identical to TRBD1. The CDR3 covers 14 residues. Germline-derived CDR1 and CDR2 are SGHTS and YDEGEE. Losses at the gene ends were 1 base for V and 6 bases for J; bases not matched to a gene: 5.

This sequence joins TRBV7-2 and TRBJ2-5; D is possibly TRBD2 (6 bases). Trimming pared 6 bases from V and 5 bases from J, leaving 16 bases between. This CDR3 is built from 14 residues. The germline V gene has CDR1 SGHTA and CDR2 FQGNSA. The CDR3 nucleotides are TGTGCCAGCAGGCCTACAGGAGGGAGGGAGACCCAGTACTTC. This gives the protein CASRPTGGRETQYF.

This rearrangement joins TRBV10-3 to TRBJ1-6; 7 nucleotides match TRBD1. CDR3 length: 12 amino acids. V lost 10 bases, J lost 8 bases, and 5 bases stayed unmatched. Germline assignment: CDR1 ENHRY and CDR2 SYGVKD. The CDR3 DNA follows: TGTGCCACAGGGGACAGACATTCACCCCTCCACTTT. It specifies CATGDRHSPLHF.

V usage is TRBV30 and J usage is TRBJ1-3, with no clear D. The ends were cut back, 1 base at V and 7 bases at J, with 14 bases in the middle. CDR3 length: 14 residues. From germline, CDR1 is GTSNPN and CDR2 SVGIG (reference sequence). The CDR3 region is CAWSETNRGNTIYF. CDR3 DNA: TGTGCCTGGAGTGAGACCAACAGAGGGAACACCATATATTTT.

The V and J genes are TRBV30 and TRBJ2-1, with TRBD1 as a possible D gene (6 bases). The CDR3 contains 14 residues. CDR1 is GTSNPN and CDR2 is SVGIG in the germline V gene (reference sequence). V was cut by 8 bases and J by 0 bases, with 14 bases left in between. CDR3 sequence (DNA): TGTGCCCGAGCCCGGGACACCTCCTACAATGAGCAGTTCTTC. Translation: CARARDTSYNEQFF.

A single count supports this clone. This chain uses TRBV7-2 with TRBJ2-4; D gene uncertain. Germline V CDR1 and CDR2: SGHTA, FQGNSA. Between the trimmed V and J ends, which lost 3 bases and 7 bases, there was a span of 13 bases. The CDR3 has 14 amino acids. CDR3 coding DNA: TGTGCCAGCAGCTTTAGCCGGGCGGACAACATTCAGTACTTC. Translated, it gives CASSFSRADNIQYF.

This chain uses TRBV9 with TRBJ1-1; D is unclear. Trimming cost V 2 bases and J 3 bases, with 8 bases left between them. This CDR3 region has 13 residues. Germline CDR1 is SGDLS and CDR2 is YYNGEE. CDR3 nucleotides: TGTGCCAGCAGCGTGGACGGGTACACTGAAGCTTTCTTT. It codes for CASSVDGYTEAFF.

This clone appeared a single time. This chain joins TRBV10-3 and TRBJ1-5, with D tentatively TRBD1 (5 bases). V gave up 4 bases and J gave up 1 base, with 11 bases separating them. CDR3 length: 15 amino acids. Germline V gene data show CDR1 as ENHRY and CDR2 as SYGVKD. The CDR3 region is CAISGRAGSNQPQHF. The CDR3 DNA follows: TGTGCCATCAGTGGCAGGGCGGGCAGCAATCAGCCCCAGCATTTT.

The chain couples TRBV5-7 to TRBJ1-2, with a possible D match to TRBD1 (5 bases). TRBV5-7 is reported as an ORF; its role is uncertain. The CDR3 consists of 16 residues. Trimming took off 4 bases at V and 0 bases at J, with 16 bases between the two ends. CDR3 coding DNA: TGTGCCAGCAGCCTGGGGGTTATAGCCACTAACTATGGCTACACCTTC. Amino acid sequence: CASSLGVIATNYGYTF.